The T cell receptor (beta chain) under discussion was sequenced for a study of blood T cell repertoires in COVID-19. Study information: Samples taken during acute and convalescent COVID-19 were collected in the United States, Italy and Spain. Sources were T cells, B-cell-depleted T cells, or PBMCs; the material itself was cDNA or gDNA.

Original processing methods: Amplification of reference gene primers was used by the study to estimate nucleated cell counts. Assay: immunoSEQ multiplex PCR; the TCRdb copy retains only in-frame clones and omits some. V, J and clone size were drawn from that table, and D and trimming were deduced from the DNA. This sample carries about 300,000 clones, around 92% of them seen once, and the ten largest clones take about 1.7%. Seattle patients were enrolled while actively infected and followed longitudinally. The CDR3 spans 11 residues. Germline V gives CDR1 DFQATT, CDR2 SNEGSKA (reference sequence). Trimming took 7 bases from V and 5 from J, leaving 11 bases between them.

The V gene is TRBV20-1, the J gene TRBJ2-5; a weak D match, TRBD2 (5 bases). Sequenced sample: peripheral blood. This receptor was identified in a woman in her 30s with COVID-19, enrolled during active disease. This CDR3 is CSGKRKETQYF. The DNA of the CDR3 is TGCAGTGGGAAGCGGAAGGAGACCCAGTACTTC.